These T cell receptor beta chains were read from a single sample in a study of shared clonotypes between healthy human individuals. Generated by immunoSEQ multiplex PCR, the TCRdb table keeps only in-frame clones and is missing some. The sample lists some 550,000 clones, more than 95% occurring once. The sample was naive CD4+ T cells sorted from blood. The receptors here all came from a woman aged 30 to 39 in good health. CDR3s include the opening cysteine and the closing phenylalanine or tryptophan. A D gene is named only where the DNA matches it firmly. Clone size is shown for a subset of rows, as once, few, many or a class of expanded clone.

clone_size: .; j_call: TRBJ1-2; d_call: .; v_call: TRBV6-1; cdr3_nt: TGTGCCAGCAGTGGTATGGCCTATGGCTACACCTTC; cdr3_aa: CASSGMAYGYTF
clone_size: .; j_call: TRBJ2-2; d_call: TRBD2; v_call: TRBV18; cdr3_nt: TGTGCCAGCTCACCGGGACTAGCGGGAGGTCGCACCGGGGAGCTGTTTTTT; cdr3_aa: CASSPGLAGGRTGELFF
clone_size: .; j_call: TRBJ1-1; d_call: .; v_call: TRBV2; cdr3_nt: TGTGCCAGCATGAAGGAAATCACTGAAGCTTTCTTT; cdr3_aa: CASMKEITEAFF
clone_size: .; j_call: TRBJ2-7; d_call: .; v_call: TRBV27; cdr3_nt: TGTGCCAGCCGGATGGACGGCTCCTACGAGCAGTACTTC; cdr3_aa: CASRMDGSYEQYF
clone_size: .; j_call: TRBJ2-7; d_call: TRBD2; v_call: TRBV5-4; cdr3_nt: TGTGCCAGCAGCTTGGGAGGGACTAGCGGGAAGTACGAGCAGTACTTC; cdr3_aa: CASSLGGTSGKYEQYF
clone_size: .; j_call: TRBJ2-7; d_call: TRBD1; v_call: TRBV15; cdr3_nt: TGTGCCACCAGCTTCCGGACAGGGATGGGGGAGCAGTACTTC; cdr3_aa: CATSFRTGMGEQYF
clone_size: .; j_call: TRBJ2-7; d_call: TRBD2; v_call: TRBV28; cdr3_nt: TGTGCCAGCCGTTGGACTAGCGGGCCCTACGAGCAGTACTTC; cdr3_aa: CASRWTSGPYEQYF
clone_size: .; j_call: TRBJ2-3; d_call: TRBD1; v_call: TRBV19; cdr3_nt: TGTGCCAGTAGTATAGGGACAGGGGGTAGGGCAGATACGCAGTATTTT; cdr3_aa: CASSIGTGGRADTQYF
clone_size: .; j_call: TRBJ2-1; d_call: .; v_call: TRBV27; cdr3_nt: TGTGCCAGCAGTTTATACACCCGCAATGAGCAGTTCTTC; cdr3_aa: CASSLYTRNEQFF
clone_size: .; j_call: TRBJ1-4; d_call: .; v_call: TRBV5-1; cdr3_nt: TGCGCCAGCAGCTCCTCACAGGGAACTAATGAAAAACTGTTTTTT; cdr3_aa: CASSSSQGTNEKLFF
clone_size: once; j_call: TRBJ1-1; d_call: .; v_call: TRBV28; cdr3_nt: TGTGCCAGCAGCATCACAACAGTGCCCATGAACACTGAAGCTTTCTTT; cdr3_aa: CASSITTVPMNTEAFF
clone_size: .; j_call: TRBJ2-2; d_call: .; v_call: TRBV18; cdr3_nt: TGTGCCAGCTCACCCCGCGCAGGGGACCCCACCGGGGAGCTGTTTTTT; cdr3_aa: CASSPRAGDPTGELFF
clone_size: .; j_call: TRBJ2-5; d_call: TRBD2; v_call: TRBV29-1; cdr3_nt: TGCAGCGTTGAAGTTAGTAGCGGGAGGGAGGATCCTCGGAAGACCCAGTACTTC; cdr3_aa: CSVEVSSGREDPRKTQYF
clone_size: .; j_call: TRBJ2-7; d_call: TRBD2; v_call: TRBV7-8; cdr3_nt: TGTGCCAGCAGCATTCTAGCGGGACTCTCCCCCGAGCAGTACTTC; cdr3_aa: CASSILAGLSPEQYF
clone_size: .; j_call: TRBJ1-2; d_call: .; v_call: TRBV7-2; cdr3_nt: TGTGCCAGCAGCTTAGATAGTGCCAGCTATGGCTACACCTTC; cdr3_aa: CASSLDSASYGYTF
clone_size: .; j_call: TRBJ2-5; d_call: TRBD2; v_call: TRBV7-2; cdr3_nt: TGTGCCAGCAGCTTAGCGAATAGCGGGAGAGGAGGAGAGACCCAGTACTTC; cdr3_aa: CASSLANSGRGGETQYF
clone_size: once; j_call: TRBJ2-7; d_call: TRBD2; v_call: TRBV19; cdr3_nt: TGTGCCAGTAGTATAGATGGGGGTGGGACTAGCGGGATCGACGAGCAGTACTTC; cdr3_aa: CASSIDGGGTSGIDEQYF
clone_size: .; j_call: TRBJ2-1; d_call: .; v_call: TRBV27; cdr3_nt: TGTGCCACCATCCGCACGGGGAATGAGCAGTTCTTC; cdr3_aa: CATIRTGNEQFF
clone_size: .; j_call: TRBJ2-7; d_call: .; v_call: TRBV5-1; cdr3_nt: TGCGCCAGCAGCTTATTCAACGGGGGCAGGCCTCTCCCCCAGTACTTC; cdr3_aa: CASSLFNGGRPLPQYF
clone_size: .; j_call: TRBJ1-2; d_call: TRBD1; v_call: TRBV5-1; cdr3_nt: TGCGCCAGCAGCTTAACAGGGGGCGCGCCCCGCTACACCTTC; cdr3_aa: CASSLTGGAPRYTF
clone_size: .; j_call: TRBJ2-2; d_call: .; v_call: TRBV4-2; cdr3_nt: TGTGCCAGCAGCCAAGCGTTCGGGGGAGCGGGGGAGCTGTTTTTT; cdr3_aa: CASSQAFGGAGELFF
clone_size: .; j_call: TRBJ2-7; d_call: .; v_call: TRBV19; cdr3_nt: TGTGCCAGTAGTATAGCCCCAGGCTCCTACGAGCAGTACTTC; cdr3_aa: CASSIAPGSYEQYF
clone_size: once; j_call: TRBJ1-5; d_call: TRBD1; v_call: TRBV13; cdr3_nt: TGTGCCAGCAGCCCGGAGGGACAGTTGAATCAGCCCCAGCATTTT; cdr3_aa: CASSPEGQLNQPQHF
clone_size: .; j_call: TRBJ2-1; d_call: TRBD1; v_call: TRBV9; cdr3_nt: TGTGCCAGCAGCGTAGGACAGGGGAGATCCTACAATGAGCAGTTCTTC; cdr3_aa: CASSVGQGRSYNEQFF
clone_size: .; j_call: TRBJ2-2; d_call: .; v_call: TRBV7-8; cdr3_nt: TGTGCCAGCAGCTTAATTATCAACTCGAACACCGGGGAGCTGTTTTTT; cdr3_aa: CASSLIINSNTGELFF
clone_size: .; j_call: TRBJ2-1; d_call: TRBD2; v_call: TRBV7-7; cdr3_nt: TGTGCCAGCAGCTTATTTCGGAGCGGGAGTGGAGACAATGAGCAGTTCTTC; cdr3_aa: CASSLFRSGSGDNEQFF
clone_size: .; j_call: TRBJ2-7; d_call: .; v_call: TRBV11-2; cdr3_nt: TGTGCCAGCAGCTTTAAGAACGAGCAGTACTTC; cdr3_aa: CASSFKNEQYF
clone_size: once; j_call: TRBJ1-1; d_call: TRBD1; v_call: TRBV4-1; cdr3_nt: TGCGCCAGCAGCCAAGATGTCAGGAACAGGGGAGAAAGCACTGAAGCTTTCTTT; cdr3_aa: CASSQDVRNRGESTEAFF
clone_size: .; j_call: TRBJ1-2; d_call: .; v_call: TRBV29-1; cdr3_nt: TGCAGCGTTGGACAGAACTATGGCTACACCTTC; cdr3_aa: CSVGQNYGYTF
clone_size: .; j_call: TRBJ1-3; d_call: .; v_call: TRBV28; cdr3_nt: TGTGCCAGCAGACCAACAGGTCCCGGAAACACCATATATTTT; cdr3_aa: CASRPTGPGNTIYF
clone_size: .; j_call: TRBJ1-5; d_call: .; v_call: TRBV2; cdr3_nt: TGTGCCAGCAGTGAAATCTACGGACGGAGCAATCAGCCCCAGCATTTT; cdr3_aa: CASSEIYGRSNQPQHF
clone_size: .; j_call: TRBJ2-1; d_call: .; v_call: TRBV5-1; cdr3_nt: TGCGCCAGCAGCCAAGAAACAGGGTTCCGGGCCCATGAGCAGTTCTTC; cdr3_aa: CASSQETGFRAHEQFF
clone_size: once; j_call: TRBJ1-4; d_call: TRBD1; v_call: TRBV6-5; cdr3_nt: TGTGCCAGCAGTAACGACAGGGGGCGGCGAGAAAAACTGTTTTTT; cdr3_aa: CASSNDRGRREKLFF
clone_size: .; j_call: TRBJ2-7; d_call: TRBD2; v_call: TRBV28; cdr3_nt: TGTGCCAGCTGGGAAGCGGGAAGAGACCACGAGCAGTACTTC; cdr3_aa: CASWEAGRDHEQYF
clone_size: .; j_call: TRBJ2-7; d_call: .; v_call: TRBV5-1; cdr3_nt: TGCGCCAGCAGCTTCACCCAGGGGTCTTCCTACGAGCAGTACTTC; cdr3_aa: CASSFTQGSSYEQYF
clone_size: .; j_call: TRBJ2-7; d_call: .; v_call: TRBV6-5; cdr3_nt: TGTGCCACCCGATCCGGACAGCTACACTACGAGCAGTACTTC; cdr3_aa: CATRSGQLHYEQYF
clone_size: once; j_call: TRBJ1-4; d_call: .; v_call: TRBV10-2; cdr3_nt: TGCGCCAGCAGTGATGGGGTTTTCTTCGATGAAAAACTGTTTTTT; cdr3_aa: CASSDGVFFDEKLFF
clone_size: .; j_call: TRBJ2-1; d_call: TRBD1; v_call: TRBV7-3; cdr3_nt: TGTGCCAGCAGCTCTGCAAGACAGGGCTCCTACAATGAGCAGTTCTTC; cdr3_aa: CASSSARQGSYNEQFF
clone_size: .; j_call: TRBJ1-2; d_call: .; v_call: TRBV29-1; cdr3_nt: TGCAGCGCCTTTAATATAGAAACTAACTATGGCTACACCTTC; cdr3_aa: CSAFNIETNYGYTF
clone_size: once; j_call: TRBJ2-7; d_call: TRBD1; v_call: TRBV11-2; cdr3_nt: TGTGCCAGCAGCTTAATAGCGGGACAGGGGGCTCGGGAGCAGTACTTC; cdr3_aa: CASSLIAGQGAREQYF
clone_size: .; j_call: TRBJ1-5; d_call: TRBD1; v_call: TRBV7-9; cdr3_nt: TGTGCCAGCAGCTTGGGACAGGGGCGAGGGCAGCCCCAGCATTTT; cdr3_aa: CASSLGQGRGQPQHF
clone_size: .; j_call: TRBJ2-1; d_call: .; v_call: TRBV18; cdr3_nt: TGTGCCAGCTCACCACAGGGTAAGGGATCCTACAATGAGCAGTTCTTC; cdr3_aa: CASSPQGKGSYNEQFF